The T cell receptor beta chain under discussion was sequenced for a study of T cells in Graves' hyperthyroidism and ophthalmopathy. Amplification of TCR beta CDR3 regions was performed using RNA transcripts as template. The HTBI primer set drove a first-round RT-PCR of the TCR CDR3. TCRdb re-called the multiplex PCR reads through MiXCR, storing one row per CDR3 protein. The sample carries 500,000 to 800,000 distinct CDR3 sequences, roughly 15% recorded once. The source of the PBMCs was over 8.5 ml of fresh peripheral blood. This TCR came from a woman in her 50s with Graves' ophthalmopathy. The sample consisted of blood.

CDR3 residues: CASSSTGGAGYGYTF. The CDR3 nucleotides are TGTGCCAGCAGCTCGACAGGGGGCGCGGGCTATGGCTACACCTTC. V and J are TRBV7-3 and TRBJ1-2; 10 bases are a match to TRBD1. Germline V gives CDR1 SGHTA, CDR2 FQGTGA. V shed 4 bases and J 4 bases; nucleotides not matched to a gene: 6. CDR3 length: 15 amino acids. Complete variable domain (other parts from reference TRBV7-3 and TRBJ1-2): GAGVSQTPSNKVTEKGKYVELRCDPISGHTALYWYRQSLGQGPEFLIYFQGTGAADDSGLPNDRFFAVRPEGSVSTLKIQRTERGDSAVYLCASSSTGGAGYGYTFGSGTRLTVV.